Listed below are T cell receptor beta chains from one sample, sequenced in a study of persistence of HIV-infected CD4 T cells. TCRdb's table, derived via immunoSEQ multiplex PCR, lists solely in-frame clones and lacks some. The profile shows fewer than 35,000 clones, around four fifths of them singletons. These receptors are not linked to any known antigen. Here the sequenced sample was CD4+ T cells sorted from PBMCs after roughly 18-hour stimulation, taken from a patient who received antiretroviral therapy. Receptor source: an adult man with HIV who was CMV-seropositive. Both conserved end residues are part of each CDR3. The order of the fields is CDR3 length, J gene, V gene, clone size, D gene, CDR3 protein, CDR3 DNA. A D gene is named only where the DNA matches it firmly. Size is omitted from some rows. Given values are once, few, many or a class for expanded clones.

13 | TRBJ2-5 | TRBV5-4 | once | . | CASSLDIQETQYF | TGTGCCAGCAGCCTGGACATACAAGAGACCCAGTACTTC
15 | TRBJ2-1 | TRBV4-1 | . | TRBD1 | CASSLRTGDHNEQFF | TGCGCCAGCAGCTTAAGGACAGGGGACCACAATGAGCAGTTCTTC
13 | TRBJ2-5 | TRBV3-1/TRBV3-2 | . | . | CASSRRAPKTQYF | TGTGCCAGCAGCCGGCGGGCTCCGAAGACCCAGTACTTC
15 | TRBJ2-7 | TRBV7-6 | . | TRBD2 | CASSLEGGGREEQYF | TGTGCCAGCAGCTTAGAAGGCGGGGGGCGAGAAGAGCAGTACTTC
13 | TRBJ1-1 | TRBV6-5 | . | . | CASGLGRWTEAFF | TGTGCCAGCGGGTTGGGGCGTTGGACTGAAGCTTTCTTT
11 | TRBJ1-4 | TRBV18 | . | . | CASSAGEKLFF | TGTGCCAGCTCGGCGGGGGAAAAACTGTTTTTT
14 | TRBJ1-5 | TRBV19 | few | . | CASSISAYNQPQHF | TGTGCCAGTAGTATTTCCGCGTACAATCAGCCCCAGCATTTT
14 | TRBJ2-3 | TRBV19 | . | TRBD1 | CASRGQLSTDTQYF | TGTGCCAGCCGGGGACAGCTTAGCACAGATACGCAGTATTTT
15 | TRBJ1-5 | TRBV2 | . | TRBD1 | CASSNSGTGLMPQHF | TGTGCCAGCAGTAATTCCGGGACAGGTTTAATGCCCCAGCATTTT
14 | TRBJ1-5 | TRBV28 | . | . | CASSRYSANQPQHF | TGTGCCAGCAGTCGTTACAGTGCCAATCAGCCCCAGCATTTT
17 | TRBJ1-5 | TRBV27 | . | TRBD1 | CASRLQGARGSNQPQHF | TGTGCCAGCAGGTTACAGGGGGCCCGGGGGAGCAATCAGCCCCAGCATTTT
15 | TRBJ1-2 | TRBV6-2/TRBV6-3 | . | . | CASSYSTGANYGYTF | TGTGCCAGCAGTTACTCGACGGGGGCTAACTATGGCTACACCTTC
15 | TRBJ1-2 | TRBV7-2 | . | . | CASSLAKGGGYGYTF | TGTGCCAGCAGCTTAGCGAAGGGGGGCGGCTATGGCTACACCTTC
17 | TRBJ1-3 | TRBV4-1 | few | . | CASSHSRGPDSGNTIYF | TGCGCCAGCAGCCACTCGAGGGGACCCGACTCTGGAAACACCATATATTTT
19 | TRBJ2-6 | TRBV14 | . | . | CASSPSIYQELGGANVLTF | TGTGCCAGCAGCCCCTCAATATATCAAGAGTTGGGTGGGGCCAACGTCCTGACTTTC
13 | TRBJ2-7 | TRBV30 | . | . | CAWRRTVRDEQYF | TGTGCCTGGAGGAGGACAGTAAGAGACGAGCAGTACTTC
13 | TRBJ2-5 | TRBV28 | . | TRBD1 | CAGSRGPQETQYF | TGTGCCGGAAGCAGGGGGCCCCAAGAGACCCAGTACTTC
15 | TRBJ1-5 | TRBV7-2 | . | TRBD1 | CASSQGQWSNQPQHF | TGTGCCAGCAGCCAGGGACAGTGGAGCAATCAGCCCCAGCATTTT
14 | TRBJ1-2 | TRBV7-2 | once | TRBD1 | CASSNRQGRIGYTF | TGTGCCAGCAGCAACCGACAGGGACGTATCGGCTACACCTTC
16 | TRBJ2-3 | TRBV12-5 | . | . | CASGWGQRGGRDTQYF | TGTGCTAGTGGTTGGGGACAAAGGGGTGGCCGAGATACGCAGTATTTT
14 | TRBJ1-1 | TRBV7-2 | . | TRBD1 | CASSPRTGGTEAFF | TGTGCCAGCAGCCCACGGACAGGAGGCACTGAAGCTTTCTTT
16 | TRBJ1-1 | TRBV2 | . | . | CASRRLTGALNTEAFF | TGTGCCAGCAGGAGGCTGACAGGAGCCTTGAACACTGAAGCTTTCTTT
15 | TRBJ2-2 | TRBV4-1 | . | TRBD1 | CASSQGDRNTGELFF | TGCGCCAGCAGCCAAGGGGACAGGAACACCGGGGAGCTGTTTTTT
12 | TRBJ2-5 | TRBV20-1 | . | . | CSASGGRETQYF | TGCAGTGCTAGTGGGGGAAGGGAGACCCAGTACTTC
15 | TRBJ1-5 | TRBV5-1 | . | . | CASSLGGLQDQPQHF | TGCGCCAGCAGCTTGGGGGGCTTACAGGATCAGCCCCAGCATTTT
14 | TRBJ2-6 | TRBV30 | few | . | CAWSAGSGANVLTF | TGTGCCTGGAGTGCGGGTTCTGGGGCCAACGTCCTGACTTTC
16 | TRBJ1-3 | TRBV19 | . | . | CASSTPRDGEGNTIYF | TGTGCCAGTAGTACCCCCCGGGACGGGGAAGGAAACACCATATATTTT
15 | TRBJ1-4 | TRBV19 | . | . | CASSFPDRINEKLFF | TGTGCCAGTAGTTTCCCCGACAGGATTAATGAAAAACTGTTTTTT
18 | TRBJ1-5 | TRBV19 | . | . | CASSSKQESGFSNQPQHF | TGTGCCAGTAGTTCCAAACAGGAAAGTGGGTTTAGCAATCAGCCCCAGCATTTT
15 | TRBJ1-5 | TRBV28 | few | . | CASSVDRSGRGSQHF | TGTGCCAGCAGTGTCGACAGGTCCGGCCGTGGGTCCCAGCATTTT
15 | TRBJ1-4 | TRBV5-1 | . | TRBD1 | CASSLGTGPNEKLFF | TGCGCCAGCAGCTTGGGGACAGGACCTAATGAAAAACTGTTTTTT
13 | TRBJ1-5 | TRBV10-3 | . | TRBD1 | CAITGTGNQPQHF | TGTGCCATCACCGGGACAGGCAATCAGCCCCAGCATTTT
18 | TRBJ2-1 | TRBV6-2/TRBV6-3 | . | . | CASSYSTLRASSYNEQFF | TGTGCCAGCAGTTACTCGACCTTAAGGGCCAGCTCCTACAATGAGCAGTTCTTC
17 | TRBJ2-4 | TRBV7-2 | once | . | CASSPRRQDPAKNIQYF | TGTGCCAGCAGCCCCCGACGGCAGGACCCAGCCAAAAACATTCAGTACTTC
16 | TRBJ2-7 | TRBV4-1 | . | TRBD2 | CASSPSPSGGPYEQYF | TGCGCCAGCAGCCCTTCACCTAGCGGGGGTCCCTACGAGCAGTACTTC
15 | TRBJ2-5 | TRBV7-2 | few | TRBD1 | CASSRGQGVGETQYF | TGTGCCAGCAGCCGGGGACAGGGGGTGGGGGAGACCCAGTACTTC
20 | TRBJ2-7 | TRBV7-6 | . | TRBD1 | CASTLPRRDRGRCRSYEQYF | TGTGCCAGCACCTTACCCCGCAGGGACAGGGGCAGGTGTAGGTCCTACGAGCAGTACTTC
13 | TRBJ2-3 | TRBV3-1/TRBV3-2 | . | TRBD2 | CASSAGRGGSQYF | TGTGCCAGCAGCGCCGGGAGGGGGGGGTCGCAGTATTTT
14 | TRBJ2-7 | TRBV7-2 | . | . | CASSRTLSSYEQYF | TGTGCCAGCAGCCGGACTCTGAGCTCCTACGAGCAGTACTTC
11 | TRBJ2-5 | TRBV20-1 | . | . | CSARSQETQYF | TGCAGTGCTAGAAGCCAAGAGACCCAGTACTTC
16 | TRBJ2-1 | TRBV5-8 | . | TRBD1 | CASSTGQGDLVQGQFF | TGTGCCAGCAGCACCGGACAGGGTGACCTTGTACAGGGGCAGTTCTTC
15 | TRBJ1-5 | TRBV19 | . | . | CASSMEGRSNQPQHF | TGTGCCAGTAGTATGGAGGGGAGGAGCAATCAGCCCCAGCATTTT
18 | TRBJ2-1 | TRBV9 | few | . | CASSVLSPGLSSYNEQFF | TGTGCCAGCAGCGTTCTATCACCGGGACTCAGCTCCTACAATGAGCAGTTCTTC
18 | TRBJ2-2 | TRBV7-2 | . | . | CASSLKGLWRTNTGELFF | TGTGCCAGCAGCTTAAAAGGACTCTGGCGGACGAACACCGGGGAGCTGTTTTTT
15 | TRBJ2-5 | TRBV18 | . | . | CASSGPDGRGETQYF | TGTGCCAGCTCAGGCCCGGACGGTCGGGGAGAGACCCAGTACTTC
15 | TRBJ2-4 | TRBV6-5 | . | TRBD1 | CASSNRGLAKNIQYF | TGTGCCAGCAGTAACAGGGGGCTTGCCAAAAACATTCAGTACTTC
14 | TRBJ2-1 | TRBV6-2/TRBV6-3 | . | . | CASSARVGNNEQFF | TGTGCCAGCAGTGCCCGGGTAGGGAACAATGAGCAGTTCTTC
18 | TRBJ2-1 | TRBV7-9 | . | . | CASSLKGPTFRANNEQFF | TGTGCCAGCAGCTTAAAGGGGCCGACGTTCCGGGCAAACAATGAGCAGTTCTTC
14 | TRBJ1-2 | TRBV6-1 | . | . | CASTIITERYGYTF | TGTGCCAGCACTATAATAACAGAACGGTATGGCTACACCTTC
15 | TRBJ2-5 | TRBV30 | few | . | CAWSPTDGDRRTQYF | TGTGCCTGGAGTCCGACTGACGGAGATCGCCGGACCCAGTACTTC
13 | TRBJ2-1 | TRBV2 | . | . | CASSRVSKGEQFF | TGTGCCAGCAGTCGGGTCTCCAAGGGGGAGCAGTTCTTC
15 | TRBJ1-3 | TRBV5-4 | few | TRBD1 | CASSLQGASGNTIYF | TGTGCCAGCAGCTTACAGGGGGCGAGTGGAAACACCATATATTTT
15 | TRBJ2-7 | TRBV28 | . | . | CASREPGKQKYEQYF | TGTGCCAGCAGGGAACCCGGGAAGCAAAAATACGAGCAGTACTTC